This TCR beta chain was identified during a study of OX40 agonist ivuxolimab in advanced cancers. In the study overall: Patients were dosed intravenously with ivuxolimab at 0.01 to 10 mg/kg every 2 weeks.

Here immunoSEQ multiplex PCR was the method, and the copy in TCRdb shows in-frame clones only, minus some. The data contain nearly 20,000 clones, 83% of them singletons. Remarks on this clone: Antigen specificity is unknown.

Study-wide results and caveats: CD4+ and CD8+ blood T cells expanded clonally by week 6 at 0.1 to 3.0 mg/kg.

The J segment lost 2 bases and the V segment lost 2 bases, leaving 13 bases of the junction unmatched. Germline V gene data show CDR1 as SGHAT and CDR2 as FQNNGV. This CDR3 is built from 18 residues. The sequencing here drew on CD4+ or CD8+ T cells sorted from blood, taken in a trial of the OX40 agonist ivuxolimab. This receptor was identified in an adult with an advanced solid tumor such as melanoma, head and neck, liver or kidney cancer. The gene calls are TRBV11-2 and TRBJ2-7, with 9 bases fitting TRBD1. The CDR3 sequence: CASSLPRIRTGEAYEQYF. CDR3 bases: TGTGCCAGCAGCTTACCCCGCATAAGGACAGGGGAAGCCTACGAGCAGTACTTC.